Below, 3 T cell receptor beta chains from the same sample are listed, as sequenced in a study of blood T cell repertoires in COVID-19 (dated by TCRdb to the early 2020s). Library preparation employed the immunoSEQ multiplex PCR assay. The clones in this table, taken by TCRdb from immuneACCESS, are in-frame only. Not every clone is retained; where verified, under half of the shortfall comes from an unresolved V gene, and the cause of the rest is unknown. The sample includes 150,000 or so clones, with 84% observed a single time. The biggest ten clones account for about 16% of the sample. Sequences were obtained from PBMCs or T cells enriched from blood (not recorded which). Receptors originate from a man aged 45 to 65 who had recovered from COVID-19.

This clone appeared once. This sequence joins TRBV27 and TRBJ1-6; the match to TRBD1 covers 8 bases. Trimming took 4 bases from V and 1 from J; bases not matched to a gene: 6. The CDR3 is made up of 17 amino acids. CDR1 is MNHEY, CDR2 SMNVEV, per germline (reference sequence). Here the CDR3 DNA reads TGTGCCAGCAGTTCGTTTCAGGGGGCTTCCTATAATTCACCCCTCCACTTT. Protein: CASSSFQGASYNSPLHF.

The chain recombines TRBV5-5 with TRBJ2-5, with no clear D. Trimming shortened V by 2 bases and J by 7 bases, and 12 bases separated the two germline ends. Germline CDR1 is SGHKS and CDR2 is YYEKEE (reference sequence). The length of the CDR3 is 13 residues. CDR3 DNA sequence: TGTGCCAGCAGCTTTACAGAAAACTGGACCCAGTACTTC. Protein product: CASSFTENWTQYF.

CDR3 residues: CSVRTGAANYGYTF. For the CDR3, the DNA is TGCAGCGTACGCACAGGGGCAGCTAACTATGGCTACACCTTC. The genes are TRBV29-1 and TRBJ1-2; 7 positions agree with TRBD1. CDR1 and CDR2 from the germline V gene are SQVTM and ANQGSEA. V dropped 6 bases and J dropped 0; count of bases not matched to a gene: 7. There are 14 residues in the CDR3.